By sample fraction, the clone carrying this T cell receptor beta chain is medium-sized. Its antigen remains unidentified. Method: immunoSEQ multiplex PCR; TCRdb's copy keeps in-frame clones and lacks some. The table records about 14,000 clones, around 80% of them present only once. The data derive from a study of OX40 agonist ivuxolimab in advanced cancers. Overall study context: Patients receiving dose escalation had hepatocellular carcinoma, melanoma, renal cell or head and neck cancer. General study results and limits: Fewer expanded clones were found on average in CD4+ than in CD8+ T cells.

The CDR3 is 15 residues long. With V trimmed by 5 bases and J by 1 base, 2 bases remained unmatched. Germline CDR1 MNHNY, CDR2 SVGAGI (reference sequence). The sequenced sample was CD4+ or CD8+ T cells sorted from blood, obtained in a trial of the OX40 agonist ivuxolimab. The TCR was taken from an adult with an advanced solid tumor such as melanoma, head and neck, liver or kidney cancer. The genes are TRBV6-6 and TRBJ2-7; 13 nucleotides align to TRBD2. The CDR3 DNA is TGTGCCAGCAGTGGGGGACTAGCGGGATCCTACGAGCAGTACTTC. It codes for CASSGGLAGSYEQYF.